This T cell receptor (beta chain) was documented in a study of cytomegalovirus exposure and HLA in healthy donors. Study overall: In a later analysis, the approximately 120 validation repertoires were reported to have used the same platform as the roughly 730 first-cohort repertoires.

Some clones are missing from TCRdb's copy, which holds only in-frame ones; the method was immunoSEQ multiplex PCR. This sample has about 88,000 clones, with roughly 97% found just once. Trimming stripped 8 bases from V and 6 bases from J, with 16 bases between. This CDR3 spans 13 amino acids. Germline-derived CDR1 and CDR2 are MNHNY and SVGAGI (reference sequence). The origin of this receptor is a young man in good health and CMV-seronegative. Sample: PBMCs. V usage is TRBV6-6 and J usage is TRBJ1-2; maybe TRBD1 (5 bases). The CDR3, as DNA: TGTGCCAGCTCGTTGGGGGGTCGGAATGGCTACACCTTC. Its protein is CASSLGGRNGYTF.